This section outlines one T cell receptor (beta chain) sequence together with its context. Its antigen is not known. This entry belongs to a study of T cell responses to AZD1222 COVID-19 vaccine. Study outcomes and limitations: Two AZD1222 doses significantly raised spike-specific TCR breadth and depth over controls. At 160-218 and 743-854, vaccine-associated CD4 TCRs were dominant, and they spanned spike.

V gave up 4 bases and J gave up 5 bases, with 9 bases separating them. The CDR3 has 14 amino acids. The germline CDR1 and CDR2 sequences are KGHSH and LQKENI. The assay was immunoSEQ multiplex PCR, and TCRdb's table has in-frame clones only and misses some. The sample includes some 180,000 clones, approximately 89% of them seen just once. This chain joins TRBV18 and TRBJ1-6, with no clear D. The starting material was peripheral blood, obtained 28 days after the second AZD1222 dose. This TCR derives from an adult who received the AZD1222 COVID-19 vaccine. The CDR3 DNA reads TGTGCCAGCTCACTGGACGGGAATAATTCACCCCTCCACTTT. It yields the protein CASSLDGNNSPLHF. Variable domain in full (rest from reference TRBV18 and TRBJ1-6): NAGVMQNPRHLVRRRGQEARLRCSPMKGHSHVYWYRQLPEEGLKFMVYLQKENIIDESGMPKERFSAEFPKEGPSILRIQQVVRGDSAAYFCASSLDGNNSPLHFGNGTRLTVT.